Many counts were recorded for the clone carrying this T cell receptor (beta chain). TCRdb reanalyzed the PCR reads via MiXCR. Of 9,000 to 13,000 clones detected, more than 10% appear once; the ten largest clones hold around 13%. The source of the sample is a study of metastatic and nonmetastatic thyroid tumors. Among the patients, none had received any treatment before thyroid surgery. CDR3 size: 16 residues. V was pared by 0 bases and J by 6 bases, with 6 bases of the junction left unmatched. Germline V gene lookup returns CDR1 MNHEY and CDR2 SMNVEV (reference sequence). The J gene is TRBJ2-1, the V gene TRBV27; 9 bases map to TRBD2. The clonotype comes from a female donor with papillary thyroid cancer or a benign thyroid nodule (not recorded which). Some clones in this sample may be carry-over from other donors' samples. The sequenced sample was blood. This chain's CDR3 is CASSLSGGGAVNEQFF. The DNA of the CDR3 is TGTGCCAGCAGTTTATCGGGCGGGGGGGCTGTCAATGAGCAGTTCTTC.